The T cell receptor (beta chain) under discussion was sequenced for a study of cytomegalovirus exposure and HLA in healthy donors. Study results and caveats: The tendency of first-cohort TCR clusters to co-occur in the 120 or so validation repertoires emerged from a later analysis. Altogether, 150 to 200 TCR beta chains were recorded as cytomegalovirus-associated.

V was cut by 4 bases and J by 7 bases, with 11 bases left in between. Germline assignment: CDR1 ENHRY and CDR2 SYGVKD. This CDR3 spans 13 amino acids. Profiling relied on immunoSEQ multiplex PCR, and the TCRdb table lists in-frame clones only, not all of them. This table has about 75,000 clones, approximately 86% appearing once. On this clone itself: Antigen: not known.

Sequencing was carried out using PBMCs. This TCR came from a young man in good health and CMV-seronegative. The V gene is TRBV10-3, the J gene TRBJ2-1, with D possibly matching TRBD2 (5 bases). CDR3 in amino acids: CAISVEEVNEQFF. DNA for the CDR3: TGTGCCATCAGTGTGGAGGAAGTGAATGAGCAGTTCTTC.